This T cell receptor beta chain was documented in a study of regulatory T cells in long-lasting Graves disease. Study-wide results and limits: Persistent cases favored TRBV28, TRBJ1-2 and TRBJ2-5. Rather than thyroid tissue, only peripheral blood underwent study.

A note on this clonotype: The antigen is not known.

Libraries of TCR beta came from iRepertoire HTBI primers plus Arm-PCR of CDR3 regions. As handled by the study authors: Across the samples, identification revealed fewer than 75 TRBV and 12 to 15 TRBJ segments. Using its own MiXCR run on the multiplex PCR reads, TCRdb lists one record per CDR3 protein. Here the V and J calls rest on TCRdb's processing, not on the authors' analysis. This sample has about 470,000 distinct CDR3 sequences, with about a fifth found just once. Time point given: persistent/refractory GD, antithyroid drugs over 5 years with positive TRAb. Extracted PBMC RNA gave rise to the TCR library. In this cohort, patients came from an endocrinology department located in Xi'an, China. V lost 0 bases and J 3 bases, leaving 12 bases between the germline ends. Germline CDR1 MGHRA, CDR2 YSYEKL. The CDR3 totals 15 residues.

Here the sequenced sample was peripheral blood mononuclear cells (PBMCs), taken when the disease was refractory, from a patient treated with antithyroid drugs. This receptor was taken from a female donor with Graves disease. This chain joins TRBV4-1 and TRBJ2-7, with a weak D call TRBD2 (6 bases). CDR3 sequence (DNA): TGCGCCAGCAGCCAAGATCTCGAGACTAGCTACGAGCAGTACTTC. Translated: CASSQDLETSYEQYF.